This T cell receptor beta chain was captured in a study of T cells in Graves' hyperthyroidism and ophthalmopathy. Study results and limitations: Most expanded thyroid clonotypes above 0.001 also appeared in blood.

Regions amplified from RNA transcripts were the TCR beta CDR3 regions. The TCR CDR3 was amplified in a first-round RT-PCR using the HTBI primer set. TCRdb re-analysed the multiplex PCR reads in MiXCR, keeping a single row per CDR3 protein. Among hundreds of thousands of distinct CDR3 sequences listed, 14% were seen once. For this clonotype: Its antigen is undetermined.

Each diagnosis was grounded in clinical symptoms, serum thyroxine and TRAb, thyroid ultrasound, and orbital computed tomography. Looked up from germline, CDR1 is MNHEY and CDR2 is SMNVEV (reference sequence). V was pared by 6 bases and J by 6 bases, with 7 bases of the junction left unmatched. The CDR3 has 16 amino acids. The receptor's source is a woman aged 45-60 years with Graves' ophthalmopathy. The chain is built from TRBV27 and TRBJ2-1, with 14 bases fitting TRBD2. Material: blood. CDR3 loop: CASRLAGTSGSNEQFF. CDR3 bases: TGTGCCAGCAGACTCGCCGGGACTAGCGGGAGCAATGAGCAGTTCTTC.